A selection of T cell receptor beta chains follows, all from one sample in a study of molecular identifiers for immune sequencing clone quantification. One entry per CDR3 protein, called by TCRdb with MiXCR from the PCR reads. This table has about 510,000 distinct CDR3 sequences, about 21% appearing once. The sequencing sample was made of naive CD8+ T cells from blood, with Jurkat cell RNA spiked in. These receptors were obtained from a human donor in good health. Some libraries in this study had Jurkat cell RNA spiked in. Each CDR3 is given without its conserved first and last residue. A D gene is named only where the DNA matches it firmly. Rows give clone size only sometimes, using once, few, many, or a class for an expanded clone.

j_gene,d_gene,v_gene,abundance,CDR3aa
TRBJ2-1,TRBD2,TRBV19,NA,ASSPLTSGGYNEQF
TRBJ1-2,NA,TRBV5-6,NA,ASSFRNRANYGYT
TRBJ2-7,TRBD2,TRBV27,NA,ASTDHYGGYEQY
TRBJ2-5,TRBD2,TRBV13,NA,ASSLSMAGGPGETQY
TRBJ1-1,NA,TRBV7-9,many,ASSSPSAWTDKNTEAF
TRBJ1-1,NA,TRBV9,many,ASSPAIGAFAEAF
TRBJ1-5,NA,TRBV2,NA,ASSRGFGNQPQH
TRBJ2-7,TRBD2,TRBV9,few,ASSASAGGSSYEQY
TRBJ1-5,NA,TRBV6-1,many,ASSEWEGLGQPQH
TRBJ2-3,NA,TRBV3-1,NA,ASSQISGFRGTDTQY
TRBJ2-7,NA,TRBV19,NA,ASSIRAGIAEQY
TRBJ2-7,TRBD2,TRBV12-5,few,ASGLSGGSYEQY
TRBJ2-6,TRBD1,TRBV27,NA,ASSPGQGFGGANVLT
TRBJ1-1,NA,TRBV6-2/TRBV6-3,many,ASTYREWTEAF
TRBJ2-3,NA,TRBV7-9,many,ASSLVRQGQNTQY
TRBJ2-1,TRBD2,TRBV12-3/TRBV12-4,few,ASGLAESYNEQF
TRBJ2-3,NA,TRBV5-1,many,ASSFLEGDTQY
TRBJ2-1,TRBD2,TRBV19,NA,ASSMIAGTYNEQF
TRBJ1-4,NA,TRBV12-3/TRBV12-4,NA,ASSFLPQGTNEKLF
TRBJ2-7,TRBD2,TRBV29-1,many,SVEDWTSGEGEQY
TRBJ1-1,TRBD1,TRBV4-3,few,ASSQDQGAGGMNTEAF
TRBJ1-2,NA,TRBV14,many,ASSQVGGAPYGYT
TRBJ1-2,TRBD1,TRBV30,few,AWSRDRGTESYT
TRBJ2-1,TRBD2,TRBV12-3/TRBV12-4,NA,ASSPGLAGGHEQF
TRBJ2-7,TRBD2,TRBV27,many,ATRAGVEQY
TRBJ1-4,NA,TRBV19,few,AIPRGIFNEKLF
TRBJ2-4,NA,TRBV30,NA,AWRPPPALAKNIQY
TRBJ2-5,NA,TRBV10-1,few,ASTRQGGETQY
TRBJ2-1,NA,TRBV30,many,AWSTVGDEQF
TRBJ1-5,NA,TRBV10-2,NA,ASSVGNRDSNQPQH
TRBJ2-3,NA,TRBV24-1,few,ATSDFGKSSTDTQY
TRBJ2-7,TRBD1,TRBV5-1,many,ASSLGQGAGDEQY
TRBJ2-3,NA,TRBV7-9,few,ASSPMQGGTDTQY
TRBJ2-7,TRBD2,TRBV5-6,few,ASSQVVGTSPAREQY
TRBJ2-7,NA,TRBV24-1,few,ATSPLGNSYEQY
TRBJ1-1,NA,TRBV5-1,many,ASSLVRLTEAF
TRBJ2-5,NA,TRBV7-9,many,ASSLAFAETQY
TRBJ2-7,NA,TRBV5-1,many,ASSLFSGMIYEQY
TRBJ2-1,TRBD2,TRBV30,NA,AWRSTVAGMTYNEQF
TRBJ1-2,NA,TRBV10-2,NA,ASSVEAGVNYGYT
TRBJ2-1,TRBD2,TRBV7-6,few,ASSLASTSGGAGNEQF
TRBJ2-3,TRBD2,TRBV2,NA,ASTFSAASGTDTQY
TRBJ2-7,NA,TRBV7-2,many,ASSLARGGHEQY
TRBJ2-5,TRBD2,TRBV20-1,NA,SANKFTQSSGGTQETQY
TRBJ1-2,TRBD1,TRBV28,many,ASSPSTGSYYGYT
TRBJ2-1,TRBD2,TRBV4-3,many,ASSLNPSGYNEQF
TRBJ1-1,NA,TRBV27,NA,ASSLSGHVDTEAF
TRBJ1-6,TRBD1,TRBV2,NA,ASSPSRQGRSSYNSPLH
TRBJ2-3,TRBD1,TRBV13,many,ASSPRDRGKRTQY
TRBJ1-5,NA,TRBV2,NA,ASSGRDVGDQPQH
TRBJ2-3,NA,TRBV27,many,ASSLSPKQDTQY
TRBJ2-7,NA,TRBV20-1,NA,SAIDRYEQY
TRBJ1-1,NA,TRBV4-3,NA,ASSQDRGQGTEAF
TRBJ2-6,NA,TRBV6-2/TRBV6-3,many,ASSYFSGANVLT
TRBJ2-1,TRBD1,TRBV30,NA,AWNPGQGASEQF
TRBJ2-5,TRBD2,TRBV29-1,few,SVDGTSGSSGETQY
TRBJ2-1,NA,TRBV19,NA,ASSIADRPHQF
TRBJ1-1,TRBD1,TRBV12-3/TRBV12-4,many,ASSLGDRGRTEAF
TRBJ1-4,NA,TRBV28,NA,ASSLSPSVRLF